What follows describes a single T cell receptor beta chain. These data belong to a study of T-cell reconstitution after alpha-beta-depleted transplantation in children. The V gene's germline CDR1 is DFQATT and CDR2 SNEGSKA (reference sequence). Trimming at V came to 0 bases and at J to 2 bases, leaving 0 bases not matched to a gene. The CDR3 covers 13 residues. TCRbeta library construction was performed incorporating unique molecular identifiers. In TCRdb, the PCR reads were re-called with MiXCR into one record per CDR3 protein. The repertoire has hundreds of thousands of distinct CDR3 sequences, 32% of them found once; the top ten carry 2% to 3%.

This chain uses TRBV20-1 with TRBJ1-2; 7 bases fit TRBD1. The source material was PBMCs from the stem cell graft donor, sampled from the stem cell graft. The origin of this receptor is a human donor who donated a stem cell graft to a child with aplastic anemia. The CDR3 DNA follows: TGCAGTGCTAGAGAGACAGGGAACTATGGCTACACCTTC. Translation gives CSARETGNYGYTF.